A selection of T cell receptor beta chains follows, all from one sample in a study of blood T cell repertoires in COVID-19. This table comes from immunoSEQ multiplex PCR, and its TCRdb copy is limited to in-frame clones, with some not included. Of approximately 170,000 clones in the sample, under 85% were seen once. Input material: peripheral blood. These receptors all come from an elderly man with COVID-19, enrolled during active disease. CDR3s include the opening cysteine and the closing phenylalanine or tryptophan. The order of the fields is V gene, J gene, D gene, clone size, CDR3 protein, CDR3 DNA. D genes are given only for firm matches. Clone size is not always given. Where it is, it says once, few, many or a class for expanded clones.

v_gene: TRBV7-3
j_gene: TRBJ2-3
d_gene: TRBD1
abundance: -
CDR3aa: CASSLSPTGDTQYF
CDR3nt: TGTGCCAGCAGCTTAAGCCCGACAGGGGATACGCAGTATTTT

v_gene: TRBV3-1/TRBV3-2
j_gene: TRBJ2-7
d_gene: TRBD1
abundance: -
CDR3aa: CASSQRDRVDIVYEQYF
CDR3nt: TGTGCCAGCAGCCAAAGGGACAGGGTGGATATTGTCTACGAGCAGTACTTC

v_gene: TRBV6-6
j_gene: TRBJ1-2
d_gene: -
abundance: -
CDR3aa: CASSPPTGGRSSGYTF
CDR3nt: TGTGCCAGCAGCCCGCCGACGGGGGGGCGTAGTTCTGGCTACACCTTC

v_gene: TRBV4-1
j_gene: TRBJ1-4
d_gene: TRBD1
abundance: -
CDR3aa: CASSQPGQGAPAEKLFF
CDR3nt: TGCGCCAGCAGCCAACCGGGACAGGGGGCGCCGGCTGAAAAACTGTTTTTT

v_gene: TRBV11-2
j_gene: TRBJ2-3
d_gene: -
abundance: -
CDR3aa: CASSPTRDTQYF
CDR3nt: TGTGCCAGCAGCCCGACTAGGGATACGCAGTATTTT

v_gene: TRBV6-5
j_gene: TRBJ2-7
d_gene: TRBD1
abundance: -
CDR3aa: CASTQGASREQYF
CDR3nt: TGTGCCAGCACCCAGGGGGCCTCGAGAGAGCAGTACTTC

v_gene: TRBV6-1
j_gene: TRBJ2-5
d_gene: -
abundance: -
CDR3aa: CASSDGGAVGETQYF
CDR3nt: TGTGCCAGCAGTGATGGGGGCGCGGTTGGAGAGACCCAGTACTTC

v_gene: TRBV25-1
j_gene: TRBJ1-1
d_gene: -
abundance: -
CDR3aa: CASSFRMGEAFF
CDR3nt: TGTGCCAGCAGTTTCAGGATGGGTGAAGCTTTCTTT

v_gene: TRBV24-1
j_gene: TRBJ2-3
d_gene: -
abundance: -
CDR3aa: CATSLTGTTDTQYF
CDR3nt: TGTGCCACCAGCCTTACAGGGACCACAGATACGCAGTATTTT

v_gene: TRBV20-1
j_gene: TRBJ2-3
d_gene: -
abundance: -
CDR3aa: CSASGTTQGMGTDTQYF
CDR3nt: TGCAGTGCTAGTGGGACCACTCAGGGTATGGGAACAGATACGCAGTATTTT

v_gene: TRBV2
j_gene: TRBJ1-4
d_gene: -
abundance: -
CDR3aa: CASSPITGSTNEKLFF
CDR3nt: TGTGCCAGCAGTCCTATTACAGGTTCAACTAATGAAAAACTGTTTTTT

v_gene: TRBV5-1
j_gene: TRBJ2-4
d_gene: TRBD1
abundance: -
CDR3aa: CASSLRDSVAKNIQYF
CDR3nt: TGCGCCAGCAGCTTGCGGGACAGTGTAGCCAAAAACATTCAGTACTTC

v_gene: TRBV23-1
j_gene: TRBJ1-2
d_gene: -
abundance: -
CDR3aa: CASSQSQTKKQKQGPYGYTF
CDR3nt: TGCGCCAGCAGTCAATCGCAAACCAAAAAACAAAAACAGGGACCCTATGGCTACACCTTC

v_gene: TRBV27
j_gene: TRBJ1-4
d_gene: -
abundance: -
CDR3aa: CASSLSGRMYEKLFF
CDR3nt: TGTGCCAGCAGTTTATCTGGCAGAATGTATGAAAAACTGTTTTTT

v_gene: TRBV6-5
j_gene: TRBJ1-6
d_gene: TRBD1
abundance: -
CDR3aa: CASSYSNRGQSPLHF
CDR3nt: TGTGCCAGCAGTTACTCGAACAGGGGGCAATCACCCCTCCACTTT

v_gene: TRBV6-5
j_gene: TRBJ1-5
d_gene: -
abundance: -
CDR3aa: CASTQTLGGQPQHF
CDR3nt: TGTGCCAGCACCCAGACACTGGGGGGTCAGCCCCAGCATTTT

v_gene: TRBV24-1
j_gene: TRBJ2-2
d_gene: TRBD1
abundance: -
CDR3aa: CATSAVTGDPGELFF
CDR3nt: TGTGCCACCAGTGCTGTAACAGGGGATCCCGGGGAGCTGTTTTTT

v_gene: TRBV4-1
j_gene: TRBJ2-5
d_gene: -
abundance: -
CDR3aa: CASSPTGSQETQYF
CDR3nt: TGCGCCAGCAGCCCTACAGGGTCCCAGGAGACCCAGTACTTC

v_gene: TRBV9
j_gene: TRBJ1-2
d_gene: -
abundance: -
CDR3aa: CASSVAGPGADYGYTF
CDR3nt: TGTGCCAGCAGCGTAGCCGGACCAGGGGCGGACTATGGCTACACCTTC

v_gene: TRBV5-1
j_gene: TRBJ2-2
d_gene: TRBD1
abundance: once
CDR3aa: CASSATGGAGTGELFF
CDR3nt: TGCGCCAGCAGCGCCACAGGGGGCGCTGGAACCGGGGAGCTGTTTTTT

v_gene: TRBV11-2
j_gene: TRBJ1-3
d_gene: -
abundance: -
CDR3aa: CASSLALSSGNTIYF
CDR3nt: TGTGCCAGCAGCTTAGCCCTTAGCTCTGGAAACACCATATATTTT

v_gene: TRBV28
j_gene: TRBJ1-3
d_gene: TRBD1
abundance: -
CDR3aa: CASSDDRGFGNTIYF
CDR3nt: TGTGCCAGCAGTGACGACAGGGGCTTTGGAAACACCATATATTTT

v_gene: TRBV4-2
j_gene: TRBJ2-3
d_gene: TRBD2
abundance: -
CDR3aa: CASSQEGLALADTQYF
CDR3nt: TGTGCCAGCAGCCAAGAGGGACTAGCGCTTGCAGATACGCAGTATTTT

v_gene: TRBV29-1
j_gene: TRBJ2-1
d_gene: -
abundance: -
CDR3aa: CSVDGVNEQFF
CDR3nt: TGCAGCGTCGACGGGGTCAATGAGCAGTTCTTC

v_gene: TRBV9
j_gene: TRBJ2-2
d_gene: -
abundance: -
CDR3aa: CASSVAAGRPPNTGELFF
CDR3nt: TGTGCCAGCAGCGTAGCTGCGGGCAGACCGCCGAACACCGGGGAGCTGTTTTTT

v_gene: TRBV4-1
j_gene: TRBJ1-2
d_gene: -
abundance: -
CDR3aa: CASSQGGGWYGYTF
CDR3nt: TGCGCCAGCAGCCAAGGTGGGGGCTGGTATGGCTACACCTTC

v_gene: TRBV7-8
j_gene: TRBJ1-1
d_gene: TRBD1
abundance: -
CDR3aa: CASSLEGTGVTEAFF
CDR3nt: TGTGCCAGCAGCTTAGAGGGAACAGGGGTCACTGAAGCTTTCTTT

v_gene: TRBV5-6
j_gene: TRBJ1-6
d_gene: -
abundance: -
CDR3aa: CASSLEAAPNSPLHF
CDR3nt: TGTGCCAGCAGCTTGGAAGCAGCGCCAAATTCACCCCTCCACTTT